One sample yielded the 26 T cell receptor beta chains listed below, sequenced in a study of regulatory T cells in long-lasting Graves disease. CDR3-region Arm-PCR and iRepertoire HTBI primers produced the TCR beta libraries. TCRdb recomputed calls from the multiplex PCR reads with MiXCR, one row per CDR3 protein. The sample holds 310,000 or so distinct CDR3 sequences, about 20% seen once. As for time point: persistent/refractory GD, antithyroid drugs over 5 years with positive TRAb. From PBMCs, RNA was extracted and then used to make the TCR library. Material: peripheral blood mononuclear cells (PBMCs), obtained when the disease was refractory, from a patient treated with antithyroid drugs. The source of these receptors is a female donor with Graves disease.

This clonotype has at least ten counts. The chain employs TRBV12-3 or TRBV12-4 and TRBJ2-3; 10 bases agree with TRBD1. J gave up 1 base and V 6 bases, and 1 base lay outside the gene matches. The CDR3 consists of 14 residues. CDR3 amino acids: CASSGTGGTDTQYF. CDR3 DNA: TGTGCCAGCAGCGGGACAGGGGGCACAGATACGCAGTATTTT.

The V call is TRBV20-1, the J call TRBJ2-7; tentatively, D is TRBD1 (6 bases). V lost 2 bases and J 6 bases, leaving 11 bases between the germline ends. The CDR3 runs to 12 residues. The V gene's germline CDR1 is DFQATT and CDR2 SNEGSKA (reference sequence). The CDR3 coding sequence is TGCAGTGCTAGACGGACAGTGATCGAGCAGTACTTC. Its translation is CSARRTVIEQYF.

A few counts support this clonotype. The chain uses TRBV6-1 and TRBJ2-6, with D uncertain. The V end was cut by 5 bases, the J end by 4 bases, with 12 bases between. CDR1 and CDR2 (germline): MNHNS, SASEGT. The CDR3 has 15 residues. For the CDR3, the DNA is TGTGCCAGCAGTCACGGGTTAGGGGGGGCCAACGTCCTGACTTTC. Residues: CASSHGLGGANVLTF.

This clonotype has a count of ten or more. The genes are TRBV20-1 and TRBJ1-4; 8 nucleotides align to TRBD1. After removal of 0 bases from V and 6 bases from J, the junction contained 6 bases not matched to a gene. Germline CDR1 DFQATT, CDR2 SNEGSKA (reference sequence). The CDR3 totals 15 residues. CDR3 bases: TGCAGTGCTAGAGATACGACAGGGGTTGATGAAAAACTGTTTTTT. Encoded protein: CSARDTTGVDEKLFF.

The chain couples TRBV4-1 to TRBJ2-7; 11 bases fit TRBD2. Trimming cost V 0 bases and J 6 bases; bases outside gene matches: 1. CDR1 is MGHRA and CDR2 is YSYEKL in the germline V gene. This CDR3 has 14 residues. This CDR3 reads CASSQELAGVEQYF. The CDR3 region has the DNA TGCGCCAGCAGCCAAGAACTAGCGGGAGTCGAGCAGTACTTC.

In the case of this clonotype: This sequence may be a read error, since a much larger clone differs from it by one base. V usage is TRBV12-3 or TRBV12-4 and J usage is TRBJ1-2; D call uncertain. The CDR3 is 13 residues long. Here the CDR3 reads CARSLGPPGGYTF. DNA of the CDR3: TGTGCCCGCAGTTTAGGACCACCCGGGGGCTACACCTTC.

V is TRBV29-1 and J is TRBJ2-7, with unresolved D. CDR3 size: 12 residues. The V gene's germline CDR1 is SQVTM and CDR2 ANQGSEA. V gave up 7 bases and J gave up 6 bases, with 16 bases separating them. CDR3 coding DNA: TGCAGCGCCCGACCCGGCGGCGGCGAGCAGTACTTC. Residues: CSARPGGGEQYF.

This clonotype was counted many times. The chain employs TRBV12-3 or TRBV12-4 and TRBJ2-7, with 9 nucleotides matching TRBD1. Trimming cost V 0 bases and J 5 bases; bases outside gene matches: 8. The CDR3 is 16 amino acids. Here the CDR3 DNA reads TGTGCCAGCAGTTTAGCGAGAGGGGACAGGGTCCACGAGCAGTACTTC. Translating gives CASSLARGDRVHEQYF.

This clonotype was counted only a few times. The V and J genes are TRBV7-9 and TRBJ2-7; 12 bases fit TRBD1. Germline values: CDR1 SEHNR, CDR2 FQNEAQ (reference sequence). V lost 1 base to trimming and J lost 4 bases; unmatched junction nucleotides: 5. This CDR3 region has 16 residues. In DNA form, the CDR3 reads TGTGCCAGCAGCTTAGTTGGGGGACAGGGGGCGTACGAGCAGTACTTC. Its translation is CASSLVGGQGAYEQYF. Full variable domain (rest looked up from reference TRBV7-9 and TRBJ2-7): DTGVSQNPRHKITKRGQNVTFRCDPISEHNRLYWYRQTLGQGPEFLTYFQNEAQLEKSRLLSDRFSAERPKGSFSTLEIQRTEQGDSAMYLCASSLVGGQGAYEQYFGPGTRLTVT.

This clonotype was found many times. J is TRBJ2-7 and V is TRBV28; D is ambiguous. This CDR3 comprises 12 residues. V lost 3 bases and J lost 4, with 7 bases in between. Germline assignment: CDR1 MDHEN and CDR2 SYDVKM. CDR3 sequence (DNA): TGTGCCAGCAGTTTCCCCATATACGAGCAGTACTTC. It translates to CASSFPIYEQYF.

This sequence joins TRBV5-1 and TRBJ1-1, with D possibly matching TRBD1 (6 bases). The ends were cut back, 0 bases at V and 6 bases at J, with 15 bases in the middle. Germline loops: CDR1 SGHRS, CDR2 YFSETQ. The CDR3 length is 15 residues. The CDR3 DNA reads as TGCGCCAGCAGCTTGGACCTCGGGACAACCTCTGAAGCTTTCTTT. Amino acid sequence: CASSLDLGTTSEAFF.

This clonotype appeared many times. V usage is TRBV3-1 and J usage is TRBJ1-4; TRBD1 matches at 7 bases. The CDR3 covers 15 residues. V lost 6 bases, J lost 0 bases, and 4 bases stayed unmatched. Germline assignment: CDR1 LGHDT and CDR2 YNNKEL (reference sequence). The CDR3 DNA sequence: TGTGCCAGCAGAAACAGGGGTGCAACTAATGAAAAACTGTTTTTT. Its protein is CASRNRGATNEKLFF.

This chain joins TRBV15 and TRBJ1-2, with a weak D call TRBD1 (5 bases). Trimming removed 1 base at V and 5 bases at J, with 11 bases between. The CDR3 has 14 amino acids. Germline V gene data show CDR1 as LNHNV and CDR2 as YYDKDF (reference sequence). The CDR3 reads CATSRGGTGYGYTF. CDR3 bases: TGTGCCACCAGCAGAGGCGGGACGGGATATGGCTACACCTTC.

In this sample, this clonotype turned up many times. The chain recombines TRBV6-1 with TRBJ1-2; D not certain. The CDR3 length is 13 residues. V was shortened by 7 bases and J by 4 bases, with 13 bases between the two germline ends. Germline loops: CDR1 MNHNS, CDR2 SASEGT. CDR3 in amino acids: CASKYLPLYGYTF. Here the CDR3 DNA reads TGTGCCAGCAAATACCTCCCCCTCTATGGCTACACCTTC.

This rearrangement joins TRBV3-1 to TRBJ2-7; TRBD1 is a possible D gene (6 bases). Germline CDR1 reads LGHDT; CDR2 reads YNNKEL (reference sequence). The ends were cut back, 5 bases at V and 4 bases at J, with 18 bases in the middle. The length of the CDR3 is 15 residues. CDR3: CASSFFRDKEYEQYF. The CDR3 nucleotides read TGTGCCAGCAGCTTCTTCCGGGACAAGGAGTACGAGCAGTACTTC.

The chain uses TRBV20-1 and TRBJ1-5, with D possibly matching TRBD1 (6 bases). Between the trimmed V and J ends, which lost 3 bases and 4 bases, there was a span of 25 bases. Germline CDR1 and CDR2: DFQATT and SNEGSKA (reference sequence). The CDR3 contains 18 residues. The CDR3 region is CSARDLAGGGQPNQPQHF. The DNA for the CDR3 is TGCAGTGCTAGGGATCTCGCGGGGGGCGGCCAACCAAATCAGCCCCAGCATTTT.

CDR3 DNA sequence: TGCAGTGCTAGTGCTAGGACACCGCTTGAAGCTTTCTTT. Its translation: CSASARTPLEAFF. The chain joins TRBV20-1 to TRBJ1-1; the D gene is possibly TRBD1 (5 bases). Germline loops: CDR1 DFQATT, CDR2 SNEGSKA (reference sequence). V lost 3 bases and J 7 bases, leaving 15 bases between the germline ends. This CDR3 has 13 amino acids.

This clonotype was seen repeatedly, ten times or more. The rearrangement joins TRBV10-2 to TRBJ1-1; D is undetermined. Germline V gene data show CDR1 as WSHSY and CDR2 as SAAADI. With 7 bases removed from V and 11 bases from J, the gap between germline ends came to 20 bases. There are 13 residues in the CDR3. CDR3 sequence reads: CASIDTAYLSAFF. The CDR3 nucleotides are TGCGCCAGCATTGATACGGCCTATCTTTCGGCTTTCTTT.

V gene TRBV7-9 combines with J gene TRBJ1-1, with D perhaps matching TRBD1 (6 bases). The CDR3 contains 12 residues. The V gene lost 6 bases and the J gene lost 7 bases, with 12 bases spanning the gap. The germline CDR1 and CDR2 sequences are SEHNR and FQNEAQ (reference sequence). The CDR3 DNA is TGTGCCAGCAGTCCCGGGACACTTGAAGCTTTCTTT. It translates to CASSPGTLEAFF.

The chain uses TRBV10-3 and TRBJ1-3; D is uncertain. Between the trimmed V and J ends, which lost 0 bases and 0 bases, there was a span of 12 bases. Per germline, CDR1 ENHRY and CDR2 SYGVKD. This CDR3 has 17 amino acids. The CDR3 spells CAISESLRLLSGNTIYF. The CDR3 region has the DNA TGTGCCATCAGTGAGTCGCTCAGGCTTCTCTCTGGAAACACCATATATTTT.

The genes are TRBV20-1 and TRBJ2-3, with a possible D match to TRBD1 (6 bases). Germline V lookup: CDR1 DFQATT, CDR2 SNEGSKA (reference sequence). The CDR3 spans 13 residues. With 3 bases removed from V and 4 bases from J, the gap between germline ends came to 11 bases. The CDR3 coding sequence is TGCAGTGCTAGTAGGGGGAGCGCAGATACGCAGTATTTT. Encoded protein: CSASRGSADTQYF.

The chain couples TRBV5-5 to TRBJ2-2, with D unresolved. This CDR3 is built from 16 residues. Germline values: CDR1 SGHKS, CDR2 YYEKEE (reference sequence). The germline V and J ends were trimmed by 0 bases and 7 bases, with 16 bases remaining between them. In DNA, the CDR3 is TGTGCCAGCAGCTTGGAGCTTCAGGATGGTGTCGGGGAGCTGTTTTTT. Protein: CASSLELQDGVGELFF.

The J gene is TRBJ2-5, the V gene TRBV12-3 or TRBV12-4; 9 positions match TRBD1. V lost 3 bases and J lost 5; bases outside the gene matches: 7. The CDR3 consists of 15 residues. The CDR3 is CASSFGRQGGETQYF. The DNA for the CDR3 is TGTGCCAGCAGTTTCGGGAGACAGGGGGGGGAGACCCAGTACTTC.

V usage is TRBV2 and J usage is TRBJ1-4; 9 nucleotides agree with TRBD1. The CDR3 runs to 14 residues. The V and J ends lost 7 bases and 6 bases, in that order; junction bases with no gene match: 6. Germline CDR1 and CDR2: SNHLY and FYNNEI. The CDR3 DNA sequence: TGTGCCAGCATCGGGACAGGGCTTTATGAAAAACTGTTTTTT. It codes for CASIGTGLYEKLFF.

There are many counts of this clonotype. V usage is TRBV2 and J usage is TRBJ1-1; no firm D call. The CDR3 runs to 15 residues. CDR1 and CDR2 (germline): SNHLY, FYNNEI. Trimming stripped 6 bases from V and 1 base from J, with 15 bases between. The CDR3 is CASSRTGMRNTEAFF. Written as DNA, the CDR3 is TGTGCCAGCAGCAGGACGGGGATGAGGAACACTGAAGCTTTCTTT.

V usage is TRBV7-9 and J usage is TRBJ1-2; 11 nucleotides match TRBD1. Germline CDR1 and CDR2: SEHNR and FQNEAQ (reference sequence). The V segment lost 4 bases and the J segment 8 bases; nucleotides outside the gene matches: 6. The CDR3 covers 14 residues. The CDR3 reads CASSYPGTGGGYTF. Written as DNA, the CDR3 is TGTGCCAGCAGCTACCCCGGGACAGGGGGAGGCTACACCTTC.